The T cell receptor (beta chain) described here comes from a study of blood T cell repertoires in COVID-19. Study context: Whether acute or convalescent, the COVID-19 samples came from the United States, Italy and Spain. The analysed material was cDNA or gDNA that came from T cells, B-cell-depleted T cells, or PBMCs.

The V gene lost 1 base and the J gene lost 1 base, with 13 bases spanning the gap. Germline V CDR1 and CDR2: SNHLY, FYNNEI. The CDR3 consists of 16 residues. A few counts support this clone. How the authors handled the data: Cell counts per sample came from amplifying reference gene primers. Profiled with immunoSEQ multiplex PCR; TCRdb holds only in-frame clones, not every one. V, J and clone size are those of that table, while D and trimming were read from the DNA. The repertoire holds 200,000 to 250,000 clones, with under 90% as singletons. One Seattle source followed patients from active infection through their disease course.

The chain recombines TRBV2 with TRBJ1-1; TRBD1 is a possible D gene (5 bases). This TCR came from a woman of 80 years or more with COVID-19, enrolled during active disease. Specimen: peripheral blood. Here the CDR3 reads CASSEGRGGGNTEAFF. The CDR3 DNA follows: TGTGCCAGCAGTGAAGGAAGGGGCGGGGGGAACACTGAAGCTTTCTTT.